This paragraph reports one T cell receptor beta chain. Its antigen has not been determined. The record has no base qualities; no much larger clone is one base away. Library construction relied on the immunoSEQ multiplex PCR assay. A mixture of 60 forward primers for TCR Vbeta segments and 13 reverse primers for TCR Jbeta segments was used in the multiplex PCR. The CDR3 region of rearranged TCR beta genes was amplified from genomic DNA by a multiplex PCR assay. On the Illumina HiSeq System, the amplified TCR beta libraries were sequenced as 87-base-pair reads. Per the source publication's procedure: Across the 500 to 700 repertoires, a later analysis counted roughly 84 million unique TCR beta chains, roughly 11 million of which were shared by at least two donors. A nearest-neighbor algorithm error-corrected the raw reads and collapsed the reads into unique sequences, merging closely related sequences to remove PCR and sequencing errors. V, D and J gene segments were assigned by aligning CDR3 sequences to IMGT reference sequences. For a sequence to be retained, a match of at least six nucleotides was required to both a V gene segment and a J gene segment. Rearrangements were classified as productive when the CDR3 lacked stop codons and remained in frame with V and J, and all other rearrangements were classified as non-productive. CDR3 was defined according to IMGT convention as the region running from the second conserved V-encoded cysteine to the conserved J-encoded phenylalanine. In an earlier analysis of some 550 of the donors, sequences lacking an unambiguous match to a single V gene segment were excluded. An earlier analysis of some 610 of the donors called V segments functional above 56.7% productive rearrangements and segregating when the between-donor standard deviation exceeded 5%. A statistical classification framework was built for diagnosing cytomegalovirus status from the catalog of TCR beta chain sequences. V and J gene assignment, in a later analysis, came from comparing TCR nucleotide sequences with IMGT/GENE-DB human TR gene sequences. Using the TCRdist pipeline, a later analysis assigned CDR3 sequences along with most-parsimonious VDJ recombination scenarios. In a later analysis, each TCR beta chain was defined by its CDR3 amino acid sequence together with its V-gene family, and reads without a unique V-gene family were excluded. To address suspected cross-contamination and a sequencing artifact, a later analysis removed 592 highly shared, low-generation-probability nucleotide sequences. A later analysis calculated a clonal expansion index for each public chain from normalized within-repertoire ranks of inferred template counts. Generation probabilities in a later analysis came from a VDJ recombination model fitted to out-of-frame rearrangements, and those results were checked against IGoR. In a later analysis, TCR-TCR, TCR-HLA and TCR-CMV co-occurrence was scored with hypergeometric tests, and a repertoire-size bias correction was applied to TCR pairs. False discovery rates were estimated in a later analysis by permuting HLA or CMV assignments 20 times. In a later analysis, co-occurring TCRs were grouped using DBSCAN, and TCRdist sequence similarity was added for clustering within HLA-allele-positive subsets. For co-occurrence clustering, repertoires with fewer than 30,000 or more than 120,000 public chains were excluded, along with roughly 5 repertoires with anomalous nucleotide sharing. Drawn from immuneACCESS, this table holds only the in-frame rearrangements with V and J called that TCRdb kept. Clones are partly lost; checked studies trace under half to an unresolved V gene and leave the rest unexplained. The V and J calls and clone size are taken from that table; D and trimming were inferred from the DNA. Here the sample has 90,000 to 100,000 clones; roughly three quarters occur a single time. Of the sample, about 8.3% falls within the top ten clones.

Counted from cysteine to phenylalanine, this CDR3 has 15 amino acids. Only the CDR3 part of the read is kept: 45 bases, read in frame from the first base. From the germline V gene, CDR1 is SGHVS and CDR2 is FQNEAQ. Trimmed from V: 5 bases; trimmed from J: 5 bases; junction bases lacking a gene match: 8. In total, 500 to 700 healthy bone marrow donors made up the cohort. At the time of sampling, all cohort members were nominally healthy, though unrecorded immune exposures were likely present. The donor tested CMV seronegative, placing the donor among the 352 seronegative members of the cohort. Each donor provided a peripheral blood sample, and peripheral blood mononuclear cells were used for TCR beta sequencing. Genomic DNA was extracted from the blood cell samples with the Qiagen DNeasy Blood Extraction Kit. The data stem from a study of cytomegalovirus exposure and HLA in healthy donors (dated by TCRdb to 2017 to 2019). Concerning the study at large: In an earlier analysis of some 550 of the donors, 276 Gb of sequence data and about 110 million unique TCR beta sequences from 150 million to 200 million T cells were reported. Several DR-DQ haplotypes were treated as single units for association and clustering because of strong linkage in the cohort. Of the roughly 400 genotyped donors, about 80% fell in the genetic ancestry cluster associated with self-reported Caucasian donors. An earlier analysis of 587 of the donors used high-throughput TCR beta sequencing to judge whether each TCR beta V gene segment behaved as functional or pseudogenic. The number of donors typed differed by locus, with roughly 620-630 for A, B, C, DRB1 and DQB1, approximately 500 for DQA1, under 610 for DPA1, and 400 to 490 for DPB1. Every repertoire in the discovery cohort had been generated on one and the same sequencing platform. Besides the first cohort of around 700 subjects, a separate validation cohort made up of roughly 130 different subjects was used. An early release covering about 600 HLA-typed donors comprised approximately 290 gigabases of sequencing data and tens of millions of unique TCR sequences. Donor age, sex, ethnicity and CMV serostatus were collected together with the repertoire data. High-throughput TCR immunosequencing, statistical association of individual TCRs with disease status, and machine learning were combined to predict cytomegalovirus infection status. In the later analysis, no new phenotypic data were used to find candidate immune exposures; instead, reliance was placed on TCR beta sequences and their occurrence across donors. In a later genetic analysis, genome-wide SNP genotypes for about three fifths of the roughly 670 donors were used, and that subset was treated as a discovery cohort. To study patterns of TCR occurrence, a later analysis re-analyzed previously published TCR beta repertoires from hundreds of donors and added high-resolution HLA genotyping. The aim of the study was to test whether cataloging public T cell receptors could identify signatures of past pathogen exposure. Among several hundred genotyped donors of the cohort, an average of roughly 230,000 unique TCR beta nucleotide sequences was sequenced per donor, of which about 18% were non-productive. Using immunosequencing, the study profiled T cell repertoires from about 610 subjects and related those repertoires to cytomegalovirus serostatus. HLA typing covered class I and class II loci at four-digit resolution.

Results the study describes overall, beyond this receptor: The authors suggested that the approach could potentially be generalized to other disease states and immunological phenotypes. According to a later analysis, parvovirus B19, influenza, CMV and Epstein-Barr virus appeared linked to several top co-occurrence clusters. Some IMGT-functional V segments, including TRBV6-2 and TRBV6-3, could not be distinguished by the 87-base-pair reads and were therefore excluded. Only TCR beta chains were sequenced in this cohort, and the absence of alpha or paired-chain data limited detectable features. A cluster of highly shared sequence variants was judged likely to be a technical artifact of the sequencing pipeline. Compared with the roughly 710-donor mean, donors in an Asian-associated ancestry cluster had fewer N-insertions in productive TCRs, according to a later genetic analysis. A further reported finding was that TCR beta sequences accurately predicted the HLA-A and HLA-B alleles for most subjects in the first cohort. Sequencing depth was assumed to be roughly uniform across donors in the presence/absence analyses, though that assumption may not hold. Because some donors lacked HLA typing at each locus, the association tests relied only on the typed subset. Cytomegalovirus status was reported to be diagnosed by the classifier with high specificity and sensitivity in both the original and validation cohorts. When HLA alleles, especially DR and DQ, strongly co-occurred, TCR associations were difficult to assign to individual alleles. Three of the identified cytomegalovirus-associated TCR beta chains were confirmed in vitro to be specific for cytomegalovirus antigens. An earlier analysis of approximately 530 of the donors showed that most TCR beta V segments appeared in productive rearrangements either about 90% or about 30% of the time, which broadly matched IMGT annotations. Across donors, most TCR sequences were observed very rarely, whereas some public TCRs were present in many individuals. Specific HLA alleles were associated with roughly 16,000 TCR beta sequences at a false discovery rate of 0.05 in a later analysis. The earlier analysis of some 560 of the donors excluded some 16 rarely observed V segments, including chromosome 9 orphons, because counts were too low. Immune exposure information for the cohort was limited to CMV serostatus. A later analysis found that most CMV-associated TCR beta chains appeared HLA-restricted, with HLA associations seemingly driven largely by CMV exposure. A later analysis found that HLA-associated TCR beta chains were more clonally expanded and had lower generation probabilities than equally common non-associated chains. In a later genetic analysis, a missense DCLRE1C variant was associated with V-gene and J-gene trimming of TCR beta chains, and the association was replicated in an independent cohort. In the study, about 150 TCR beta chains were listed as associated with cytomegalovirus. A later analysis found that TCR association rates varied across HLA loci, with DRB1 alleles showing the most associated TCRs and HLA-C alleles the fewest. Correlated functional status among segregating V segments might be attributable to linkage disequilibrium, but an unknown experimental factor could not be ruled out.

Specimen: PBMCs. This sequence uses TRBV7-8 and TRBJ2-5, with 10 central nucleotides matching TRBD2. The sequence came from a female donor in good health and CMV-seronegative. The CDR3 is CASSPSGRGGETQYF. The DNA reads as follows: TGTGCCAGCAGCCCGAGCGGGAGGGGGGGCGAGACCCAGTACTTC.